This T cell receptor beta chain originates from a study of blood T cell repertoires in COVID-19. About the research overall: Sites in the United States, Italy and Spain provided acute and convalescent COVID-19 samples.

V lost 2 bases to trimming and J lost 5 bases, with 9 bases between them. The CDR3 is made up of 13 amino acids. The table lists this clone with a few counts. Sequencing used immunoSEQ multiplex PCR; TCRdb keeps in-frame clones, though not all of them. This sample has some 310,000 clones, with 90% found just once. The sequencing sample was made of peripheral blood. The chain carries TRBV12-3 or TRBV12-4 and TRBJ1-1, with D unclear. The clonotype originates from a woman between 40 and 55 years old with COVID-19, enrolled during active disease. CDR3 sequence (DNA): TGTGCCAGCAGTTTAATAGGCGGGACTGAAGCTTTCTTT. This codes for CASSLIGGTEAFF.